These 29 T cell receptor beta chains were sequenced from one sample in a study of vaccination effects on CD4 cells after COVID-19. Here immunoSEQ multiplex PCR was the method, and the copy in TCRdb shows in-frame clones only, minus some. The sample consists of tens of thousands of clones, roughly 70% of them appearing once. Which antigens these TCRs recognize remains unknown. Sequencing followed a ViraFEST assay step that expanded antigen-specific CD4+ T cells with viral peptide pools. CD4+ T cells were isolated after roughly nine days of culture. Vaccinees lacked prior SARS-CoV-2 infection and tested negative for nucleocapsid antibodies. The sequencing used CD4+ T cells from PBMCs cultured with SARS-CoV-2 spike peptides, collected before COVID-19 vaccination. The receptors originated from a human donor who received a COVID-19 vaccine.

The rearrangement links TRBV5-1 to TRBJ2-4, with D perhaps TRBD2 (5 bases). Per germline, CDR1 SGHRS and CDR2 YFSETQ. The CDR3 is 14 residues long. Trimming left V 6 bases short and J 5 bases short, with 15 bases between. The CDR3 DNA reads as TGCGCCAGCACAGAGGGCCCTGCCGAAAACATTCAGTACTTC. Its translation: CASTEGPAENIQYF.

The CDR3 loop is CASSAGGGGYTDTQYF. The DNA of the CDR3 is TGTGCCAGCAGCGCGGGGGGCGGGGGATACACAGATACGCAGTATTTT. The V gene is TRBV5-4, the J gene TRBJ2-3, with 8 positions matching TRBD2. The CDR3 spans 16 residues. V lost 4 bases to trimming and J lost 2 bases; unmatched junction nucleotides: 9. The germline V gene has CDR1 SGHNT and CDR2 YYREEE (reference sequence).

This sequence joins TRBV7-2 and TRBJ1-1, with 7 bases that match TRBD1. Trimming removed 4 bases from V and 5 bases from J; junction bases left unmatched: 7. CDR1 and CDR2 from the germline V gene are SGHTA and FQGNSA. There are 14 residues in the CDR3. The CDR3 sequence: CASSSQTGSTEAFF. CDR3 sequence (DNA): TGTGCCAGCAGCTCCCAGACAGGGTCGACTGAAGCTTTCTTT.

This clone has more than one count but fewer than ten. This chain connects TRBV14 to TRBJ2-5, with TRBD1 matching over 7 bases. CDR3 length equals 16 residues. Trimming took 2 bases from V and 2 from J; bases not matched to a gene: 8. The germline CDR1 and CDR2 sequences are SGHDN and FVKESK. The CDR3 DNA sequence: TGTGCCAGCAGCCAAAGTATGCGCAGGGGGCAAGAGACCCAGTACTTC. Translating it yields CASSQSMRRGQETQYF.

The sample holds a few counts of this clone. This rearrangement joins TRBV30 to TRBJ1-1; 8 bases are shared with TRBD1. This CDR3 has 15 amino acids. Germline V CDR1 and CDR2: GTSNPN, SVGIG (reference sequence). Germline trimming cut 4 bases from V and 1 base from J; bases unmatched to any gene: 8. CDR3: CAWIAPGGPNTEAFF. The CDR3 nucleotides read TGTGCCTGGATTGCTCCAGGGGGCCCGAACACTGAAGCTTTCTTT.

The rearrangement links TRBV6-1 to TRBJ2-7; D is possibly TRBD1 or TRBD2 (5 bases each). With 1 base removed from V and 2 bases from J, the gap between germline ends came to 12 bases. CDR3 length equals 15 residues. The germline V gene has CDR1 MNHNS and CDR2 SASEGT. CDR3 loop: CASSEERGRAYEQYF. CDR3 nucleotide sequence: TGTGCCAGCAGTGAAGAGAGGGGACGGGCCTACGAGCAGTACTTC.

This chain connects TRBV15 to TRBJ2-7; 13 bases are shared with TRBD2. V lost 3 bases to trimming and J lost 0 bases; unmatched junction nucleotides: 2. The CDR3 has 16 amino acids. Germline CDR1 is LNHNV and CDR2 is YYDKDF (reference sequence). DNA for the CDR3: TGTGCCACCAGCAGGGGGACTAGCGGGGACTCCTACGAGCAGTACTTC. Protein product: CATSRGTSGDSYEQYF.

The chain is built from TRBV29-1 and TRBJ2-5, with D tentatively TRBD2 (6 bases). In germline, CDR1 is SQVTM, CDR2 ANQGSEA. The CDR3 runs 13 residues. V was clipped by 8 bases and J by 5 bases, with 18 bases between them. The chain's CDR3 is CSYKGRGMETQYF. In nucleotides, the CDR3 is TGCAGCTACAAGGGGCGGGGAATGGAGACCCAGTACTTC.

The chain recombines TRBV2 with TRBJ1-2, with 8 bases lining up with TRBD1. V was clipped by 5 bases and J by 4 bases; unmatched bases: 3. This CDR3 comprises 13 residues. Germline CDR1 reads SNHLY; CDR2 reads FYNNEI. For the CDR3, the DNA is TGTGCCAGCAGTCGGACAGGGAGCTATGGCTACACCTTC. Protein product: CASSRTGSYGYTF.

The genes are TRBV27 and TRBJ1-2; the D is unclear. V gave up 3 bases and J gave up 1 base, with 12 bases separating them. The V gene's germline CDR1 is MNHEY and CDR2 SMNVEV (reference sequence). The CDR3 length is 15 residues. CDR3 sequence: CASSFSPVGNYGYTF. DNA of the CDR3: TGTGCCAGCAGTTTTTCTCCTGTAGGTAACTATGGCTACACCTTC.

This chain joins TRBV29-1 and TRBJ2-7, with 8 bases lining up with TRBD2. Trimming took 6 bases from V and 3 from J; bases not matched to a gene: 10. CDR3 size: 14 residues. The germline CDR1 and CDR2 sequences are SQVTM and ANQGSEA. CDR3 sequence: CSVRKGTSGYEQYF. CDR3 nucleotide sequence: TGCAGCGTCCGCAAGGGTACTAGCGGCTACGAGCAGTACTTC.

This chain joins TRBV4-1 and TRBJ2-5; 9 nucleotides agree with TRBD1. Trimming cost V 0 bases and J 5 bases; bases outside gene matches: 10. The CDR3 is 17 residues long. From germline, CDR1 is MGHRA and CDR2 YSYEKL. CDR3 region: CASSQDRGRGTGETQYF. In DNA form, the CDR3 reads TGCGCCAGCAGCCAAGATCGAGGCAGGGGGACAGGGGAGACCCAGTACTTC.

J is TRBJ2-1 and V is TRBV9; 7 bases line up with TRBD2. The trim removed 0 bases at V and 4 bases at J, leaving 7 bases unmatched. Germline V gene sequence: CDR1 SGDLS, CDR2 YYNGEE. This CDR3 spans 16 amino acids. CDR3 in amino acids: CASSVGSAGAYNEQFF. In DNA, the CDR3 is TGTGCCAGCAGCGTAGGATCGGCGGGAGCATACAATGAGCAGTTCTTC.

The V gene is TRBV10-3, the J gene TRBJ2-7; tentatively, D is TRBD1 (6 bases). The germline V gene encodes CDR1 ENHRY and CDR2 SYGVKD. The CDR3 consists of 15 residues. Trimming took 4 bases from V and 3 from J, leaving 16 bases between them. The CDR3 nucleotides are TGTGCCATCAGTGGGGGACCCACAGGGAACTACGAGCAGTACTTC. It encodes CAISGGPTGNYEQYF.

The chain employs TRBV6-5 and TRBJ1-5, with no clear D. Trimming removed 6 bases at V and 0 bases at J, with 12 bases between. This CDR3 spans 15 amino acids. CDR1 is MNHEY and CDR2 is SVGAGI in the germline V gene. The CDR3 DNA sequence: TGTGCCAGCAGGGATACTGGGTATAGCAATCAGCCCCAGCATTTT. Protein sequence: CASRDTGYSNQPQHF.

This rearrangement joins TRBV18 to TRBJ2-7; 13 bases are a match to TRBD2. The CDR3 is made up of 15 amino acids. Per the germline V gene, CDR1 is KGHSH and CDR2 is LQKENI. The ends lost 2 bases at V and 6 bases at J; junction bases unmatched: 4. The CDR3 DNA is TGTGCCAGCTCACCAACCGGGACTAGCGGGACCGAGCAGTACTTC. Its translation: CASSPTGTSGTEQYF.

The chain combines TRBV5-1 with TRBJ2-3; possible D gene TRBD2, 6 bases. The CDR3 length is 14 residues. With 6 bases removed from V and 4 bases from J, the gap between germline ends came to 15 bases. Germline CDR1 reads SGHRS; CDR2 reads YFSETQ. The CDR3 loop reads CASMAGSGADTQYF. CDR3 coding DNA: TGCGCCAGCATGGCGGGAAGTGGCGCAGATACGCAGTATTTT.

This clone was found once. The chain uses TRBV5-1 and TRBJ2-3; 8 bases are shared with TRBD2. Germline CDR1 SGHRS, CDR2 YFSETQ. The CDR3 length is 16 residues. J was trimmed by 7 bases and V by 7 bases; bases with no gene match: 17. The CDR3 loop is CASQDRAGGGSNTQYF. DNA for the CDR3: TGCGCCAGCCAAGATCGGGCGGGGGGCGGGTCTAATACGCAGTATTTT.

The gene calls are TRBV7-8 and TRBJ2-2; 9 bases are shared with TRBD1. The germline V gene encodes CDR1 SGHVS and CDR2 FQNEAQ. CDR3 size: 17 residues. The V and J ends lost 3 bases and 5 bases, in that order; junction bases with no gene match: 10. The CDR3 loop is CASSLRAGTGKTGELFF. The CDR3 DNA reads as TGTGCCAGCAGCTTGCGAGCCGGGACAGGGAAGACCGGGGAGCTGTTTTTT.

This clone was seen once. Here the CDR3 reads CASSRLGIVAFF. For the CDR3, the DNA is TGTGCCAGCAGTCGTTTAGGGATTGTAGCTTTCTTT. The chain is built from TRBV7-2 and TRBJ1-1; D not certain. The CDR3 extends over 12 amino acids. V was trimmed by 6 bases and J by 10 bases, leaving 15 bases between them. Germline CDR1 is SGHTA and CDR2 is FQGNSA.

This CDR3 reads CASSPAEETQYF. The CDR3, as DNA: TGTGCCAGCTCACCAGCAGAGGAGACCCAGTACTTC. V is TRBV18 and J is TRBJ2-5, with D unresolved. The CDR3 has 12 residues. Germline V CDR1 and CDR2: KGHSH, LQKENI. V shed 2 bases and J shed 5 bases, with 6 bases lying between them.

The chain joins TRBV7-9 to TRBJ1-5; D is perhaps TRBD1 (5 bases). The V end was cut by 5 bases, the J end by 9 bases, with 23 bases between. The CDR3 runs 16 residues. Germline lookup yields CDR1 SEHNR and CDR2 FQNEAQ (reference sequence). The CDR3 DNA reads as TGTGCCAGCAGCGGTCCCTTGGGGGTAGCCCATCGGCCCCAGCATTTT. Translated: CASSGPLGVAHRPQHF.

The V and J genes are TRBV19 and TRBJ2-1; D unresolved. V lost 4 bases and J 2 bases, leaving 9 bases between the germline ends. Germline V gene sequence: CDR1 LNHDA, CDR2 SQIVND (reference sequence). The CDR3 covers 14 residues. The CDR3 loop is CASSSDRTYNEQFF. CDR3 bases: TGTGCCAGTAGTAGCGATAGGACCTACAATGAGCAGTTCTTC.

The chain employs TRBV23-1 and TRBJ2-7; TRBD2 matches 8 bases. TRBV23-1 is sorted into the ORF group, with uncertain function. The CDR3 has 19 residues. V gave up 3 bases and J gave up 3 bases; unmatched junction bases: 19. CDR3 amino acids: CASSHRGTTRGGDLYEQYF. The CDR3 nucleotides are TGCGCCAGCAGTCACCGCGGGACTACTCGGGGGGGGGACCTCTACGAGCAGTACTTC.

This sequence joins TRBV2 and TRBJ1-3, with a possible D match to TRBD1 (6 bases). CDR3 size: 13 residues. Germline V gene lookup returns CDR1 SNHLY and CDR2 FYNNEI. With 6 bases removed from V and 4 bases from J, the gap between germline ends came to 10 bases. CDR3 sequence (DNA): TGTGCCAGCAGCCCAGACAGGGGAAACACCATATATTTT. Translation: CASSPDRGNTIYF.

Here the CDR3 reads CASSLDEQTQYF. The CDR3 nucleotides are TGTGCCAGCAGCTTAGATGAGCAGACCCAGTACTTC. This chain joins TRBV7-9 and TRBJ2-5, with D uncertain. The length of the CDR3 is 12 residues. V was clipped by 1 base and J by 6 bases, with 6 bases between them. From germline, CDR1 is SEHNR and CDR2 FQNEAQ (reference sequence).

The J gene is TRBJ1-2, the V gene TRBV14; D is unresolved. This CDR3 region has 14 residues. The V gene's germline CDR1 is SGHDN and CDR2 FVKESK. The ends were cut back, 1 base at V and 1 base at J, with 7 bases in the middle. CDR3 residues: CASSQGINNYGYTF. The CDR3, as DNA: TGTGCCAGCAGCCAAGGTATAAATAACTATGGCTACACCTTC.

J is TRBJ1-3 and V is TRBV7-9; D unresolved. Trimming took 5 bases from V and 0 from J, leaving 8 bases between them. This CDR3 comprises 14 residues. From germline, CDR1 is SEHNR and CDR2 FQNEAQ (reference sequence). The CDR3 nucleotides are TGTGCCAGCAGCCCGGATTACTCTGGAAACACCATATATTTT. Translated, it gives CASSPDYSGNTIYF.

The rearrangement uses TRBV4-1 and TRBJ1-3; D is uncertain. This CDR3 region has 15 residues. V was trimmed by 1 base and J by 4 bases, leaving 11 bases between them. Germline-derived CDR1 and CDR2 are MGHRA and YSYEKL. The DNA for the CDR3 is TGCGCCAGCAGCCAAGGAGGGCAGCGCGGAAACACCATATATTTT. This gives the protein CASSQGGQRGNTIYF.